This T cell receptor beta chain was captured by sequencing in a study of T cell responses to AZD1222 COVID-19 vaccine. The germline CDR1 and CDR2 sequences are KGHDR and SFDVKD. The CDR3 contains 15 residues. Trimming shortened V by 7 bases and J by 6 bases, and 18 bases separated the two germline ends. TCRdb keeps only in-frame clones here, not all; method: immunoSEQ multiplex PCR. The sample contains about 76,000 clones, 60% to 85% of which appear only once. The specimen was peripheral blood, collected 28 days after the second dose of the MenACWY control vaccine. This TCR derives from an adult who received the MenACWY meningococcal vaccine as a control. The rearrangement uses TRBV24-1 and TRBJ1-5; a weak D match, TRBD1 (6 bases). CDR3 sequence (DNA): TGTGCCACCAGAAGATATCTGGGGGGCCGTCAGCCCCAGCATTTT. Its translation: CATRRYLGGRQPQHF.